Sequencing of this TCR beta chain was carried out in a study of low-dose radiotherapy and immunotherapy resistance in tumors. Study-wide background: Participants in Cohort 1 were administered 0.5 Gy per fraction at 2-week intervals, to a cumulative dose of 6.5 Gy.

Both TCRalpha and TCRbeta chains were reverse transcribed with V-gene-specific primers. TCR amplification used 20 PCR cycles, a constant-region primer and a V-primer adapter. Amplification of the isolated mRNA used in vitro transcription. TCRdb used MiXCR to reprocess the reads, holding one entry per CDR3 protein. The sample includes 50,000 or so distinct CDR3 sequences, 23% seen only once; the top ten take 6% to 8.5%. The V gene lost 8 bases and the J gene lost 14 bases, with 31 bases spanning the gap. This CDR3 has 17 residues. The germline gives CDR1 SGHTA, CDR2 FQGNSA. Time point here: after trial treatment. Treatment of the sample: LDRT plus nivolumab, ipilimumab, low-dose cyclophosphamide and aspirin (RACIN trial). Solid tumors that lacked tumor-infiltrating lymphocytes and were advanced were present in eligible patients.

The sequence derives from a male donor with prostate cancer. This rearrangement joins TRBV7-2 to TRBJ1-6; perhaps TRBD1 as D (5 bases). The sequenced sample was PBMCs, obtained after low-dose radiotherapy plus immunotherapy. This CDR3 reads CASGSETRADREGTLHF. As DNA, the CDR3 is TGTGCCAGCGGATCAGAGACGCGGGCGGACCGAGAGGGGACCCTCCACTTT.